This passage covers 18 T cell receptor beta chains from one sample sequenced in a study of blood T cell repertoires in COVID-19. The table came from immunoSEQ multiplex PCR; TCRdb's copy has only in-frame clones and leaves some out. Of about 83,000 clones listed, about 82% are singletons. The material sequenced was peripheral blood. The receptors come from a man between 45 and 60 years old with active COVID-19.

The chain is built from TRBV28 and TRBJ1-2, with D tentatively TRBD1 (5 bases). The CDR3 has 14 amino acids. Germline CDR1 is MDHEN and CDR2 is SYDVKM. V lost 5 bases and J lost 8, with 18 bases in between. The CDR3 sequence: CASSAGGAGFGYTF. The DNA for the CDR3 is TGTGCCAGCAGTGCTGGTGGGGCAGGGTTCGGCTACACCTTC.

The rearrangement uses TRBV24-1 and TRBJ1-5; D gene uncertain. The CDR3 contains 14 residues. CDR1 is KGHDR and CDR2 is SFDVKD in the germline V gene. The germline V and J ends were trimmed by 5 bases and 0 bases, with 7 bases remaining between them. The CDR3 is CATSAGYSNQPQHF. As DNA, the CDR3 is TGTGCCACCAGTGCCGGTTATAGCAATCAGCCCCAGCATTTT.

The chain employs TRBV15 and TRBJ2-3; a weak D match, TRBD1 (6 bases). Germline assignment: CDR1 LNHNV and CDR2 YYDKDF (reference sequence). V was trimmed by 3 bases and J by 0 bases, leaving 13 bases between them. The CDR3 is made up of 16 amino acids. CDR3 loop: CATSSGTTTSTDTQYF. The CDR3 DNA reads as TGTGCCACCAGCAGCGGGACAACCACTAGCACAGATACGCAGTATTTT.

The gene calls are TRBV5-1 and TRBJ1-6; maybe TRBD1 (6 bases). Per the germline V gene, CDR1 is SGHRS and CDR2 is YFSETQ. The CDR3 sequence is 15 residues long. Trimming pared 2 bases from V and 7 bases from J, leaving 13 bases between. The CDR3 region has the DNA TGCGCCAGCAGCTTACAGGGAGTTCGAAATTCACCCCTCCACTTT. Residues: CASSLQGVRNSPLHF.

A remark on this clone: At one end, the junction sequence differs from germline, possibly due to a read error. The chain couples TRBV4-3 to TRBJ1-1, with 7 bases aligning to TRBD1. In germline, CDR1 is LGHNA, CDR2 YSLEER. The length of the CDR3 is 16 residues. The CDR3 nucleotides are TGCGCCAGCAGCCAGGTCACCGGGACAGAGAACACTAAAGCTTTCTTT. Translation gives CASSQVTGTENTKAFF.

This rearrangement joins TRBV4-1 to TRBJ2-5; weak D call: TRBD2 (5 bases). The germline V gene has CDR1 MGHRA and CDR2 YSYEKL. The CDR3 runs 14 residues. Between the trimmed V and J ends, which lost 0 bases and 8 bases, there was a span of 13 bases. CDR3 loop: CASSQDTDGITQYF. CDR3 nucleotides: TGCGCCAGCAGCCAAGATACGGACGGGATAACCCAGTACTTC.

CDR3 residues: CASSLGRGKNTEAFF. As DNA, the CDR3 is TGTGCCAGCAGCTTAGGAAGGGGGAAGAACACTGAAGCTTTCTTT. The chain links TRBV7-2 to TRBJ1-1; possible D gene TRBD1, 6 bases. The CDR3 extends over 15 amino acids. Deletions cut 1 base from V and 1 base from J, with 10 bases between. The germline V gene encodes CDR1 SGHTA and CDR2 FQGNSA.

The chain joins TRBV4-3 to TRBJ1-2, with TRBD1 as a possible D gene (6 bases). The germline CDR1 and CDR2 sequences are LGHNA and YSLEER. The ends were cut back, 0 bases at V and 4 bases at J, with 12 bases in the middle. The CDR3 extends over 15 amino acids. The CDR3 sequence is CASSQDPTGLYGYTF. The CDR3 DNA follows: TGCGCCAGCAGCCAAGATCCGACAGGACTCTATGGCTACACCTTC.

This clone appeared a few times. The CDR3 spells CASSRRLAAETYEQYF. The CDR3 DNA is TGTGCCAGCAGTCGGAGACTAGCGGCCGAAACCTACGAGCAGTACTTC. The chain recombines TRBV6-2 or TRBV6-3 with TRBJ2-7; 9 bases map to TRBD2. The germline gives CDR1 MNHEY, CDR2 SVGEGT. CDR3 length: 16 amino acids. V was clipped by 5 bases and J by 2 bases; unmatched bases: 10.

The DNA of the CDR3 is TGTGCCAGCAGCCAAGACAGGAACGAGCAGTACTTC. This translates into CASSQDRNEQYF. The chain carries TRBV3-1 (or the pseudogene TRBV3-2) and TRBJ2-7; no reliable D call. Germline-derived CDR1 and CDR2 are LGHDT and YNNKEL (reference sequence). V was cut by 0 bases and J by 5 bases, with 5 bases left in between. This CDR3 is 12 amino acids long.

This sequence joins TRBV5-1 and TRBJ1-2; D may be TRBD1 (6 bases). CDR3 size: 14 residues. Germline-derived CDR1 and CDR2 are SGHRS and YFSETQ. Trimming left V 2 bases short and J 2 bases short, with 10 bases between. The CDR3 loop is CASSFGTQNYGYTF. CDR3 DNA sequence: TGCGCCAGCAGCTTCGGGACACAGAACTATGGCTACACCTTC.

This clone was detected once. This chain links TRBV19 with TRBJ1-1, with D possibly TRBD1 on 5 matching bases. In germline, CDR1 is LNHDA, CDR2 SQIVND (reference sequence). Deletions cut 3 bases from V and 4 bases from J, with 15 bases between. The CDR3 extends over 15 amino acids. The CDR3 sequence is CASSIASGGATEAFF. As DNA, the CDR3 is TGTGCCAGTAGTATCGCGTCCGGGGGAGCCACTGAAGCTTTCTTT.

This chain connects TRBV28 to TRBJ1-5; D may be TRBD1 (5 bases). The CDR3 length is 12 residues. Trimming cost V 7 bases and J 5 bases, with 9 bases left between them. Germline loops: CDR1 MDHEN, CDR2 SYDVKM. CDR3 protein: CASKSGHQPQHF. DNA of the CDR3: TGTGCCAGCAAGTCAGGGCATCAGCCCCAGCATTTT.

The CDR3: CATMQGAYTEAFF. The CDR3 DNA is TGTGCCACCATGCAGGGGGCCTACACTGAAGCTTTCTTT. V and J are TRBV24-1 and TRBJ1-1; 8 bases are a match to TRBD1. Germline CDR1 is KGHDR and CDR2 is SFDVKD. V was clipped by 8 bases and J by 3 bases; unmatched bases: 4. CDR3 length equals 13 residues.

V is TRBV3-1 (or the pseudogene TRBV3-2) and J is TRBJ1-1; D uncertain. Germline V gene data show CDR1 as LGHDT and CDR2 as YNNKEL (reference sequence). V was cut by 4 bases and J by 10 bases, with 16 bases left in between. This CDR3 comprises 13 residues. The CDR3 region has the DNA TGTGCCAGCAGCCTTCGCGGGGAGCGGCGAGCTTTCTTT. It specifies CASSLRGERRAFF.

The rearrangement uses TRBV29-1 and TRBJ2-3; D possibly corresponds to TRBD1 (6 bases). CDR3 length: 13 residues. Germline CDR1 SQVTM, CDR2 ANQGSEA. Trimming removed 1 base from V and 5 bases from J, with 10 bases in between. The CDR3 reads CSVEVQGQDTQYF. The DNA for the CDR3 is TGCAGCGTTGAAGTTCAGGGGCAAGATACGCAGTATTTT.

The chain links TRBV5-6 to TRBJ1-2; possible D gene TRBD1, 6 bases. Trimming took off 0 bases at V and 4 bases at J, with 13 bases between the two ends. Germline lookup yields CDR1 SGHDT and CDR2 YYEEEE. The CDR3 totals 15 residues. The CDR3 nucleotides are TGTGCCAGCAGCTTGGGTAGTAACAGGGCCTATGGCTACACCTTC. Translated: CASSLGSNRAYGYTF.

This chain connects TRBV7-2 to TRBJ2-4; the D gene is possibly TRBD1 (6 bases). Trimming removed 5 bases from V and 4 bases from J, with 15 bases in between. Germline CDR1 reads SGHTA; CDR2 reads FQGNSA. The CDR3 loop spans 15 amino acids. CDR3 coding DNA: TGTGCCAGCAGCGGGAACCGGGACAAGAAAAACATTCAGTACTTC. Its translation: CASSGNRDKKNIQYF.